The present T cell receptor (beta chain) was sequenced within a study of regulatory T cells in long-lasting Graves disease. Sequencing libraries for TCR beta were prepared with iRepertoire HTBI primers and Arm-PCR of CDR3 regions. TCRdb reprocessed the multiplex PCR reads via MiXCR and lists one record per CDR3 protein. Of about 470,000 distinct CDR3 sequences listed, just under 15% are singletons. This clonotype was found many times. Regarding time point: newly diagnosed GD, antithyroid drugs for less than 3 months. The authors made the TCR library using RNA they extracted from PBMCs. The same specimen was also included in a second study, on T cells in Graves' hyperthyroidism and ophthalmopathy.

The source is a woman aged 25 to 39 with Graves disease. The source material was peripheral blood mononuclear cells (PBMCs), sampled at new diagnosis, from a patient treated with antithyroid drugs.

The CDR3 DNA reads as TGTGCCTGGAGACCGGGACAGCCCGTTGCGAACACTGAAGCTTTCTTT. This sequence encodes CAWRPGQPVANTEAFF. The V call is TRBV30, the J call TRBJ1-1, with 7 nucleotides matching TRBD1. CDR1 is GTSNPN and CDR2 is SVGIG in the germline V gene (reference sequence). The CDR3 consists of 16 residues. V was clipped by 3 bases and J by 1 base; unmatched bases: 11.